Sequencing of this T cell receptor beta chain was carried out in a study of cytomegalovirus exposure and HLA in healthy donors. Study-level background: The 130 or so validation repertoires used the same platform as the 550 to 700 first-cohort repertoires (as reported by a later analysis). Whole-study results and caveats: Some TCR beta chains (around 180 of them) were listed as cytomegalovirus-associated.

Libraries were prepared by immunoSEQ multiplex PCR; TCRdb keeps only in-frame clonotypes and omits some of them. The table includes more than 200,000 clones, about 90% detected once. For this clone: Its antigen is not identified.

The donors were members of the roughly 120-subject validation cohort (separate from the approximately 670-subject first cohort). The sequence came from a woman aged 25-40 years in good health and CMV-seronegative. Sequenced material: PBMCs.

CDR3 in amino acids: CASSLGTSEYNEQFF. CDR3 in DNA: TGTGCCAGCAGCTTAGGGACTAGCGAGTACAATGAGCAGTTCTTC. This chain uses TRBV7-6 with TRBJ2-1; TRBD2 matches 9 bases. The germline V gene has CDR1 SGHVS and CDR2 FNYEAQ. This CDR3 comprises 15 residues. V was clipped by 1 base and J by 4 bases; unmatched bases: 2.